These 18 T cell receptor beta chains share one sample of origin, sequenced in a study of blood T cell repertoires in COVID-19. Profiled with immunoSEQ multiplex PCR; TCRdb holds only in-frame clones, not every one. This sample has under 150,000 clones, with more than 75% found just once. Material for sequencing was peripheral blood. Receptors were obtained from a woman aged 35 to 49 with acute or convalescent COVID-19.

The table lists this clone with a few counts. This sequence joins TRBV7-2 and TRBJ2-7; TRBD2 might be the D (5 bases). CDR3 size: 14 residues. Germline values: CDR1 SGHTA, CDR2 FQGNSA. V dropped 5 bases and J dropped 3 bases, with 14 bases sitting between them. CDR3 nucleotides: TGTGCCAGCAGCCCCTCTACTAGGGACTACGAGCAGTACTTC. Its translation: CASSPSTRDYEQYF.

The chain carries TRBV2 and TRBJ1-1; tentative D call: TRBD1 (5 bases). This CDR3 spans 12 amino acids. V was clipped by 3 bases and J by 11 bases, with 13 bases between them. Germline assignment: CDR1 SNHLY and CDR2 FYNNEI. The CDR3 DNA reads as TGTGCCAGCAGTGAGTCCAGGGAAAGTGCTTTCTTT. This gives the protein CASSESRESAFF.

The gene calls are TRBV10-1 and TRBJ2-3, with TRBD2 matching over 11 bases. The CDR3 totals 15 residues. The V and J ends lost 5 bases and 4 bases, in that order; junction bases with no gene match: 5. CDR1 WNHNN and CDR2 SYGVQD come from the germline V gene (reference sequence). The CDR3 nucleotides read TGCGCCAGCAGTCTTACTAGCGGGGGCCCAGATACGCAGTATTTT. It yields the protein CASSLTSGGPDTQYF.

The chain recombines TRBV15 with TRBJ1-1; 7 nucleotides match TRBD1. The CDR3 contains 15 residues. V lost 5 bases to trimming and J lost 0 bases; unmatched junction nucleotides: 6. CDR1 and CDR2 from the germline V gene are LNHNV and YYDKDF (reference sequence). CDR3 coding DNA: TGTGCCACCAGCCCCAGGGGGAGACTGAACACTGAAGCTTTCTTT. Protein sequence: CATSPRGRLNTEAFF.

V gene TRBV19 combines with J gene TRBJ2-7, with 8 bases that match TRBD1. Looked up from germline, CDR1 is LNHDA and CDR2 is SQIVND (reference sequence). CDR3 length: 15 amino acids. The V and J ends lost 9 bases and 1 base, in that order; junction bases with no gene match: 11. DNA of the CDR3: TGTGCCAGCCAAGCCGGGACAGGTCTATCCTACGAGCAGTACTTC. Its translation: CASQAGTGLSYEQYF. Full variable domain (missing parts from reference TRBV19 and TRBJ2-7): DGGITQSPKYLFRKEGQNVTLSCEQNLNHDAMYWYRQDPGQGLRLIYYSQIVNDFQKGDIAEGYSVSREKKESFPLTVTSAQKNPTAFYLCASQAGTGLSYEQYFGPGTRLTVT.

This clone has a handful of counts. The same CDR3 arises from other DNA sequences in this sample as well. V and J are TRBV2 and TRBJ1-1, with D possibly being TRBD1 (5 bases). Germline values: CDR1 SNHLY, CDR2 FYNNEI. V gave up 3 bases and J gave up 4 bases, with 6 bases separating them. The CDR3 totals 12 residues. The CDR3 DNA is TGTGCCAGCAGTGATGACAGCACTGAAGCTTTCTTT. This codes for CASSDDSTEAFF.

The chain combines TRBV4-1 with TRBJ1-2, with D tentatively TRBD1 (6 bases). Trimming pared 1 base from V and 0 bases from J, leaving 15 bases between. CDR3 length: 17 amino acids. The germline V gene has CDR1 MGHRA and CDR2 YSYEKL. In DNA, the CDR3 is TGCGCCAGCAGCCAAGTGATCGGACAGCCCACTAACTATGGCTACACCTTC. Translating it yields CASSQVIGQPTNYGYTF.

This chain uses TRBV6-6 with TRBJ2-7; D is perhaps TRBD1 (7 bases). V gave up 5 bases and J gave up 1 base, with 12 bases separating them. CDR3 size: 14 residues. Germline values: CDR1 MNHNY, CDR2 SVGAGI (reference sequence). For the CDR3, the DNA is TGTGCCAGCAGTGACAGGGAGGAATCCTACGAGCAGTACTTC. This encodes CASSDREESYEQYF.

This clone has only one observation. This rearrangement joins TRBV30 to TRBJ2-7, with TRBD1 matching over 7 bases. The length of the CDR3 is 14 residues. The V segment lost 1 base and the J segment 0 bases; nucleotides outside the gene matches: 3. CDR1 is GTSNPN, CDR2 SVGIG, per germline (reference sequence). In DNA form, the CDR3 reads TGTGCCTGGAGTGGAGGGGGCCCCTCCTACGAGCAGTACTTC. Translating gives CAWSGGGPSYEQYF.

The V and J genes are TRBV10-1 and TRBJ2-7; D possibly corresponds to TRBD1 (5 bases). The J call may not be correct, given that the DNA end is closer to TRBJ2-1. This CDR3 contains 16 residues. Germline CDR1 WNHNN, CDR2 SYGVQD (reference sequence). CDR3 sequence: CASSESAERGYNEQFF. The CDR3 nucleotides are TGCGCCAGCAGTGAGTCGGCAGAAAGGGGCTACAATGAGCAGTTCTTC.

This chain connects TRBV5-1 to TRBJ1-2, with D possibly TRBD1 on 6 matching bases. This CDR3 is built from 13 residues. With 3 bases removed from V and 4 bases from J, the gap between germline ends came to 10 bases. CDR1 is SGHRS, CDR2 YFSETQ, per germline. CDR3 in DNA: TGCGCCAGCAGCTCCCAGGGGACCTATGGCTACACCTTC. Its translation is CASSSQGTYGYTF.

A remark on this clone: Other DNA sequences in the same sample also yield this CDR3. The chain employs TRBV18 and TRBJ1-1, with D possibly being TRBD1 (5 bases). The germline V and J ends were trimmed by 3 bases and 1 base, with 6 bases remaining between them. The CDR3 runs 13 residues. CDR1 KGHSH and CDR2 LQKENI come from the germline V gene. CDR3 DNA: TGTGCCAGCTCACCCGGGGGGAACACTGAAGCTTTCTTT. Translating it yields CASSPGGNTEAFF.

J is TRBJ2-7 and V is TRBV4-3; 12 bases are shared with TRBD1. This CDR3 has 16 residues. The V gene end was trimmed by 3 bases and the J gene end by 4 bases; junction bases not matched to a gene: 7. CDR1 and CDR2 from the germline V gene are LGHNA and YSLEER. The DNA of the CDR3 is TGCGCCAGCAGCCATGAATTGGGACAGGGGGCTTACGAGCAGTACTTC. It is translated as CASSHELGQGAYEQYF.

This clone has just one count. This chain connects TRBV5-6 to TRBJ2-7; 8 nucleotides match TRBD1. Germline V lookup: CDR1 SGHDT, CDR2 YYEEEE. The CDR3 sequence is 15 residues long. Trimming removed 4 bases from V and 7 bases from J; junction bases left unmatched: 13. As DNA, the CDR3 is TGTGCCAGCAGCCGACCCCGGACAGGGATCTTTGAGCAGTACTTC. Encoded protein: CASSRPRTGIFEQYF.

The V gene is TRBV4-2, the J gene TRBJ1-1, with a weak D call TRBD1 (6 bases). Trimming left V 5 bases short and J 1 base short, with 11 bases between. CDR1 is LGHNA, CDR2 YNFKEQ, per germline. The CDR3 spans 14 residues. This CDR3 is CASSIDRSNTEAFF. DNA for the CDR3: TGTGCCAGCAGCATCGACAGGTCGAACACTGAAGCTTTCTTT.

The V gene is TRBV27, the J gene TRBJ1-5; 8 bases match TRBD1. The germline CDR1 and CDR2 sequences are MNHEY and SMNVEV (reference sequence). This CDR3 spans 15 amino acids. Trimming at V came to 5 bases and at J to 2 bases, leaving 5 bases not matched to a gene. In DNA form, the CDR3 reads TGTGCCAGCAGTAAGACAGGGGTGGGCAATCAGCCCCAGCATTTT. Its protein product is CASSKTGVGNQPQHF.

The chain recombines TRBV5-1 with TRBJ2-2; maybe TRBD2 (6 bases). V was trimmed by 4 bases and J by 0 bases, leaving 13 bases between them. The CDR3 loop spans 16 amino acids. The germline gives CDR1 SGHRS, CDR2 YFSETQ. CDR3 DNA sequence: TGCGCCAGCAGCCCCCCTGGAGGGGCGAACACCGGGGAGCTGTTTTTT. This sequence encodes CASSPPGGANTGELFF.

The rearrangement uses TRBV5-4 and TRBJ1-2, with a weak D call TRBD1 (5 bases). The V end lost 0 bases, the J end lost 4 bases, and 16 bases lay between the germline ends. This CDR3 is 16 amino acids long. The germline CDR1 and CDR2 sequences are SGHNT and YYREEE (reference sequence). The CDR3 DNA follows: TGTGCCAGCAGCTTGGTGGGGCGGGAGGAGGTCTATGGCTACACCTTC. It codes for CASSLVGREEVYGYTF.